One and the same sample provided the 27 T cell receptor beta chains below, sequenced in a study of T cell clonotyping in hematopoietic cell transplantation (dated by TCRdb to the early 2020s). The library came from the immunoSEQ multiplex PCR assay. The clones in this table, taken by TCRdb from immuneACCESS, are in-frame only. Not every clone is retained; where verified, under half of the shortfall comes from an unresolved V gene, and the cause of the rest is unknown. This sample is represented by more than 55,000 clones; approximately 94% of them were singletons. Of the sample, around 1.6% falls within the top ten clones. The material sequenced was peripheral blood mononuclear cells. The receptors come from a man in his forties or fifties in good health. Some clones in this sample may be carry-over from other donors' samples.

The chain has TRBV2 and TRBJ1-5; possible D gene TRBD1, 6 bases. Trimming took off 6 bases at V and 3 bases at J, with 9 bases between the two ends. CDR3 size: 13 residues. Germline V CDR1 and CDR2: SNHLY, FYNNEI. In DNA, the CDR3 is TGTGCCAGCAGGGGGGCTGACAATCAGCCCCAGCATTTT. It encodes CASRGADNQPQHF.

The chain is built from TRBV28 and TRBJ2-7; 8 nucleotides line up with TRBD1. The length of the CDR3 is 13 residues. Germline lookup yields CDR1 MDHEN and CDR2 SYDVKM. The V gene end was trimmed by 2 bases and the J gene end by 6 bases; junction bases not matched to a gene: 3. The CDR3 region is CASSLGQGSEQYF. CDR3 in DNA: TGTGCCAGCAGTTTAGGACAGGGCAGCGAGCAGTACTTC.

The chain employs TRBV11-3 and TRBJ2-1, with unresolved D. V lost 4 bases, J lost 7 bases, and 5 bases lay in between. This CDR3 has 11 residues. Germline lookup yields CDR1 SGHNT and CDR2 YENEEA. CDR3 coding DNA: TGTGCCAGCAGCTCTAGTAATGAGCAGTTCTTC. Translation gives CASSSSNEQFF.

This rearrangement joins TRBV4-3 to TRBJ1-4; D is ambiguous. This CDR3 has 14 amino acids. Germline assignment: CDR1 LGHNA and CDR2 YSLEER. V was trimmed by 2 bases and J by 4 bases, leaving 8 bases between them. CDR3 sequence (DNA): TGCGCCAGCAGCCAAAAGCCTGATAATGAAAAACTGTTTTTT. Its protein product is CASSQKPDNEKLFF.

The chain combines TRBV5-1 with TRBJ2-7, with TRBD1 matching 8 bases. The CDR3 extends over 14 amino acids. Germline V gives CDR1 SGHRS, CDR2 YFSETQ. With V trimmed by 3 bases and J by 2 bases, 4 bases remained unmatched. CDR3 region: CASSWTGQTYEQYF. The CDR3 coding sequence is TGCGCCAGCAGCTGGACAGGGCAGACCTACGAGCAGTACTTC.

The V and J genes are TRBV5-1 and TRBJ2-3; the match to TRBD2 covers 9 bases. The CDR3 consists of 16 residues. J gave up 2 bases and V 4 bases, and 8 bases lay outside the gene matches. Germline V gene sequence: CDR1 SGHRS, CDR2 YFSETQ. CDR3 in amino acids: CASSPLSGGPTDTQYF. DNA of the CDR3: TGCGCCAGCAGCCCTTTGAGCGGGGGGCCCACAGATACGCAGTATTTT.

The sample holds a few counts of this clone. The chain couples TRBV28 to TRBJ1-1, with a possible D match to TRBD1 (6 bases). V lost 4 bases and J lost 7, with 16 bases in between. The CDR3 covers 14 residues. Germline assignment: CDR1 MDHEN and CDR2 SYDVKM. The CDR3, as DNA: TGTGCCAGCAGTTACGGGGGGCTGGGGATTGAAGCTTTCTTT. Translation gives CASSYGGLGIEAFF. Complete variable domain (other parts from reference TRBV28 and TRBJ1-1): DVKVTQSSRYLVKRTGEKVFLECVQDMDHENMFWYRQDPGLGLRLIYFSYDVKMKEKGDIPEGYSVSREKKERFSLILESASTNQTSMYLCASSYGGLGIEAFFGQGTRLTVV.

The J gene is TRBJ1-2, the V gene TRBV28; 9 nucleotides line up with TRBD1. Unmatched junction bases numbered 4, after V lost 3 bases and J lost 8 bases. Germline V gene lookup returns CDR1 MDHEN and CDR2 SYDVKM. This CDR3 is built from 13 residues. CDR3 DNA sequence: TGTGCCAGCAGTTTCGGACAGGGGTACGGCTACACCTTC. Translation gives CASSFGQGYGYTF.

The rearrangement links TRBV5-1 to TRBJ2-5, with a possible D match to TRBD2 (6 bases). The CDR3 is made up of 14 amino acids. The ends were cut back, 4 bases at V and 1 base at J, with 11 bases in the middle. Germline values: CDR1 SGHRS, CDR2 YFSETQ. The DNA of the CDR3 is TGCGCCAGCAGCGGACGGGGGTTCCAAGAGACCCAGTACTTC. Its translation is CASSGRGFQETQYF.

V and J are TRBV7-2 and TRBJ1-6, with 7 positions matching TRBD1. The V gene's germline CDR1 is SGHTA and CDR2 FQGNSA. V lost 3 bases to trimming and J lost 7 bases; unmatched junction nucleotides: 6. The CDR3 is made up of 15 amino acids. CDR3 bases: TGTGCCAGCAGCTTTACAGGGGATTCCAATTCACCCCTCCACTTT. Its protein is CASSFTGDSNSPLHF.

The V and J genes are TRBV6-1 and TRBJ2-7; 9 bases match TRBD2. Per germline, CDR1 MNHNS and CDR2 SASEGT. Germline trimming cut 4 bases from V and 4 bases from J; bases unmatched to any gene: 11. This CDR3 region has 16 residues. CDR3 sequence (DNA): TGTGCCAGCAGTGGATCCGTAGCGGGAGTCCCGTACGAGCAGTACTTC. Protein product: CASSGSVAGVPYEQYF.

The V call is TRBV4-1, the J call TRBJ2-7, with 10 bases fitting TRBD2. The CDR3 is 16 amino acids. V lost 1 base and J lost 1; bases outside the gene matches: 4. Per germline, CDR1 MGHRA and CDR2 YSYEKL. CDR3 sequence: CASSQGPSGSSYEQYF. In DNA, the CDR3 is TGCGCCAGCAGCCAAGGCCCTAGCGGGAGTTCCTACGAGCAGTACTTC.

The chain joins TRBV9 to TRBJ2-5, with 10 bases fitting TRBD2. Trimming cost V 2 bases and J 0 bases; bases outside gene matches: 7. The CDR3 is made up of 17 amino acids. CDR1 is SGDLS and CDR2 is YYNGEE in the germline V gene. This CDR3 is CASSVSGGPHYQETQYF. The CDR3 bases are TGTGCCAGCAGCGTTAGCGGGGGGCCTCACTACCAAGAGACCCAGTACTTC.

This chain connects TRBV19 to TRBJ2-7, with D perhaps matching TRBD1 (6 bases). The CDR3 consists of 15 residues. CDR1 and CDR2 from the germline V gene are LNHDA and SQIVND (reference sequence). V was shortened by 4 bases and J by 4 bases, with 17 bases between the two germline ends. The CDR3 coding sequence is TGTGCCAGTAGTACCGGGACAAGATCTGAATACGAGCAGTACTTC. Residues: CASSTGTRSEYEQYF.

The J gene is TRBJ2-7, the V gene TRBV4-3; possible D gene TRBD1, 5 bases. The ends were cut back, 4 bases at V and 7 bases at J, with 17 bases in the middle. The CDR3 loop spans 14 amino acids. Germline V CDR1 and CDR2: LGHNA, YSLEER. CDR3 in amino acids: CASSPEPRGGEQYF. CDR3 DNA: TGCGCCAGCAGCCCCGAACCAAGGGGTGGTGAGCAGTACTTC.

V gene TRBV5-4 combines with J gene TRBJ1-4; TRBD1 is a possible D gene (6 bases). CDR3 length: 13 amino acids. Trimming removed 2 bases from V and 8 bases from J, with 10 bases in between. Germline CDR1 and CDR2: SGHNT and YYREEE (reference sequence). CDR3 region: CASSFGGAEKLFF. CDR3 sequence (DNA): TGTGCCAGCAGCTTCGGGGGGGCGGAAAAACTGTTTTTT.

In this sample, this clone turned up once. The chain employs TRBV7-8 and TRBJ1-5, with D possibly matching TRBD1 (6 bases). The CDR3 has 15 amino acids. Trimming removed 3 bases from V and 2 bases from J, with 11 bases in between. The V gene's germline CDR1 is SGHVS and CDR2 FQNEAQ. CDR3 sequence (DNA): TGTGCCAGCAGCTTCGACAGGTTCGGCAATCAGCCCCAGCATTTT. Translated: CASSFDRFGNQPQHF.

The chain has TRBV2 and TRBJ2-7; 13 bases are a match to TRBD2. The junction had 1 base not matched to a gene; V was cut back by 5 bases and J by 3 bases. This CDR3 is built from 14 residues. Germline CDR1 and CDR2: SNHLY and FYNNEI. CDR3 bases: TGTGCCAGCAGTCGACTAGCGGGGGGCTACGAGCAGTACTTC. Protein sequence: CASSRLAGGYEQYF.

V usage is TRBV6-5 and J usage is TRBJ1-5, with a tentative D call TRBD1 (6 bases). V was pared by 6 bases and J by 1 base, with 10 bases between. This CDR3 region has 14 residues. CDR1 and CDR2 from the germline V gene are MNHEY and SVGAGI. CDR3: CASRLDRSNQPQHF. DNA for the CDR3: TGTGCCAGCAGGCTCGACAGGAGCAATCAGCCCCAGCATTTT.

V usage is TRBV7-2 and J usage is TRBJ2-5; D is ambiguous. The V gene's germline CDR1 is SGHTA and CDR2 FQGNSA. Trimming took off 2 bases at V and 2 bases at J, with 9 bases between the two ends. The CDR3 totals 14 residues. The CDR3 DNA sequence: TGTGCCAGCAGCTTATCAGGAGTTCAAGAGACCCAGTACTTC. Translated: CASSLSGVQETQYF.

The chain employs TRBV28 and TRBJ1-2; D ambiguous. CDR3 size: 14 residues. V was clipped by 5 bases and J by 2 bases, with 12 bases between them. The V gene's germline CDR1 is MDHEN and CDR2 SYDVKM. The CDR3 bases are TGTGCCAGCAGTAATAACCCCAGGAACTATGGCTACACCTTC. It translates to CASSNNPRNYGYTF.

The chain couples TRBV6-4 to TRBJ1-5, with D maybe TRBD1 (5 bases). This CDR3 is built from 13 residues. Germline V gives CDR1 MRHNA, CDR2 SNTAGT. V lost 3 bases to trimming and J lost 4 bases, with 7 bases between them. This CDR3 reads CASSEQENQPQHF. DNA of the CDR3: TGTGCCAGCAGTGAACAGGAGAATCAGCCCCAGCATTTT.

The chain carries TRBV7-9 and TRBJ1-2; 9 positions match TRBD1. V gave up 8 bases and J gave up 4 bases; unmatched junction bases: 14. CDR1 SEHNR and CDR2 FQNEAQ come from the germline V gene (reference sequence). The CDR3 is 16 amino acids. The CDR3 spells CASGEDLGQGFYGYTF. CDR3 nucleotide sequence: TGTGCCAGCGGGGAGGACCTCGGACAGGGGTTCTATGGCTACACCTTC.

This chain links TRBV29-1 with TRBJ1-1, with D hard to call. The V and J ends lost 1 base and 1 base respectively, with 4 bases between them. CDR3 size: 12 residues. Germline values: CDR1 SQVTM, CDR2 ANQGSEA. This CDR3 reads CSVEGENTEAFF. CDR3 coding DNA: TGCAGCGTTGAAGGGGAGAACACTGAAGCTTTCTTT.

This chain uses TRBV19 with TRBJ2-7; D is possibly TRBD1 (6 bases). Trimming cost V 4 bases and J 5 bases, with 12 bases left between them. CDR1 is LNHDA, CDR2 SQIVND, per germline (reference sequence). The length of the CDR3 is 13 residues. For the CDR3, the DNA is TGTGCCAGTAGTAGGCGGGCAGGGGACGAGCAGTACTTC. This encodes CASSRRAGDEQYF.

As DNA, the CDR3 is TGTGCCAGCAGCTTGGTAACTAACTATGGCTACACCTTC. Encoded protein: CASSLVTNYGYTF. The genes are TRBV7-9 and TRBJ1-2; D ambiguous. The CDR3 runs 13 residues. V was pared by 3 bases and J by 0 bases, with 5 bases between. Germline loops: CDR1 SEHNR, CDR2 FQNEAQ (reference sequence). Based on the CDR3 plus reference TRBV7-9 and TRBJ1-2, the full variable domain is DTGVSQNPRHKITKRGQNVTFRCDPISEHNRLYWYRQTLGQGPEFLTYFQNEAQLEKSRLLSDRFSAERPKGSFSTLEIQRTEQGDSAMYLCASSLVTNYGYTFGSGTRLTVV.

The chain is built from TRBV29-1 and TRBJ2-1, with TRBD2 identical over 11 bases. V was pared by 7 bases and J by 4 bases, with 6 bases of the junction left unmatched. Germline V gene data show CDR1 as SQVTM and CDR2 as ANQGSEA. The CDR3 contains 14 residues. CDR3 sequence reads: CSGAGLAVYNEQFF. In nucleotides, the CDR3 is TGCAGCGGCGCGGGACTAGCGGTTTACAATGAGCAGTTCTTC.